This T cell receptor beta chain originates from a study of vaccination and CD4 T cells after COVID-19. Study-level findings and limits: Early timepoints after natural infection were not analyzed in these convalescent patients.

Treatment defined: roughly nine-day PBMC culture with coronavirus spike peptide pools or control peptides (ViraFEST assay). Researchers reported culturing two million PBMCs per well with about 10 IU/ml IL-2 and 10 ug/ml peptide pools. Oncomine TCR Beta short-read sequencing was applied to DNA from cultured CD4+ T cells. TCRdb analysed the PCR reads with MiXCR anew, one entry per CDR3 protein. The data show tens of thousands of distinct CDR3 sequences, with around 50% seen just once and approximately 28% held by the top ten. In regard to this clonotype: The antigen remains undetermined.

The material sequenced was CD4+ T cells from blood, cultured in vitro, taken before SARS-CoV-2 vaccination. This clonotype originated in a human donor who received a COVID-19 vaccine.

In nucleotides, the CDR3 is TGCAGTGCTAGAGATGGGAACAGGGTAGCCGGGGGCTACACCTTC. Translation gives CSARDGNRVAGGYTF. This chain uses TRBV20-1 with TRBJ1-2; D is possibly TRBD1 (6 bases). The CDR3 covers 15 residues. Germline V gene lookup returns CDR1 DFQATT and CDR2 SNEGSKA (reference sequence). V lost 0 bases and J 8 bases, leaving 19 bases between the germline ends.